Listed below are T cell receptor beta chains from one sample, sequenced in a study of blood T cell repertoires in COVID-19. Assay: immunoSEQ multiplex PCR; the TCRdb copy retains only in-frame clones and omits some. This sample has around 280,000 clones; about 88% occur once, and the top ten carry 1% to 1.5%. What was sequenced was peripheral blood. Receptors were obtained from a man aged 65 to 79 with acute or convalescent COVID-19. Both conserved end residues are trimmed from each CDR3. Not every row has a clone size; where given, it reads once, few, many or a size class.

clone_size	v_call	cdr3_aa
once	TRBV9	ASSVGGRASSGNTIY
.	TRBV18	ASSLQGQETQY
.	TRBV6-2/TRBV6-3	ASSSGVMNTEAF
.	TRBV4-1	ASSLFLAGGDEQF
.	TRBV15	ATSRTGSSTEAF
few	TRBV5-1	ASSVLGGTGWEEQY
.	TRBV7-2	ASSFGGTTNEKLF
.	TRBV29-1	SVEWPGGTDTQY
.	TRBV7-9	ASSLGGHQETQY
.	TRBV28	ASSSTGGAGPMLSQPQH
.	TRBV28	ASSLPQASGSNEQF
.	TRBV5-4	ASSGGAGGPLGDTQY
.	TRBV30	AWSQDSYSGNTIY
.	TRBV5-5	ASSLPGTGGSPLH
.	TRBV29-1	SVRGATEAF
.	TRBV10-1	ASSSTGSTGELF
.	TRBV4-2	ASSQDIRQGSNEKLF
.	TRBV5-8	ASSRGQNYEQY
few	TRBV5-1	ASSSKLTGDLNTGELF
.	TRBV9	ASSVGSGSYNEQF
.	TRBV10-1	ASSRGGDYEQY
.	TRBV4-1	ASSQDPLAGYNEQF
few	TRBV7-6	ASSLATSANEQF
.	TRBV6-5	ASSYSAAMNTEAF
.	TRBV15	ATSRERRVQY
.	TRBV3-1/TRBV3-2	ASSQVTGAAETQY
.	TRBV9	ASSPGQGNPGANVLT
.	TRBV5-5	ASSLNGFNEQF
.	TRBV7-2	ASSSRGGTSYEQY
.	TRBV4-3	ASSTRTSGRASGELF
.	TRBV7-3	ASSTRQSSYNEQF
.	TRBV7-2	ASSATGIYGYT
few	TRBV6-4	ASMRDRVNNQPQH
.	TRBV7-2	ASSFGGANSNQPQH